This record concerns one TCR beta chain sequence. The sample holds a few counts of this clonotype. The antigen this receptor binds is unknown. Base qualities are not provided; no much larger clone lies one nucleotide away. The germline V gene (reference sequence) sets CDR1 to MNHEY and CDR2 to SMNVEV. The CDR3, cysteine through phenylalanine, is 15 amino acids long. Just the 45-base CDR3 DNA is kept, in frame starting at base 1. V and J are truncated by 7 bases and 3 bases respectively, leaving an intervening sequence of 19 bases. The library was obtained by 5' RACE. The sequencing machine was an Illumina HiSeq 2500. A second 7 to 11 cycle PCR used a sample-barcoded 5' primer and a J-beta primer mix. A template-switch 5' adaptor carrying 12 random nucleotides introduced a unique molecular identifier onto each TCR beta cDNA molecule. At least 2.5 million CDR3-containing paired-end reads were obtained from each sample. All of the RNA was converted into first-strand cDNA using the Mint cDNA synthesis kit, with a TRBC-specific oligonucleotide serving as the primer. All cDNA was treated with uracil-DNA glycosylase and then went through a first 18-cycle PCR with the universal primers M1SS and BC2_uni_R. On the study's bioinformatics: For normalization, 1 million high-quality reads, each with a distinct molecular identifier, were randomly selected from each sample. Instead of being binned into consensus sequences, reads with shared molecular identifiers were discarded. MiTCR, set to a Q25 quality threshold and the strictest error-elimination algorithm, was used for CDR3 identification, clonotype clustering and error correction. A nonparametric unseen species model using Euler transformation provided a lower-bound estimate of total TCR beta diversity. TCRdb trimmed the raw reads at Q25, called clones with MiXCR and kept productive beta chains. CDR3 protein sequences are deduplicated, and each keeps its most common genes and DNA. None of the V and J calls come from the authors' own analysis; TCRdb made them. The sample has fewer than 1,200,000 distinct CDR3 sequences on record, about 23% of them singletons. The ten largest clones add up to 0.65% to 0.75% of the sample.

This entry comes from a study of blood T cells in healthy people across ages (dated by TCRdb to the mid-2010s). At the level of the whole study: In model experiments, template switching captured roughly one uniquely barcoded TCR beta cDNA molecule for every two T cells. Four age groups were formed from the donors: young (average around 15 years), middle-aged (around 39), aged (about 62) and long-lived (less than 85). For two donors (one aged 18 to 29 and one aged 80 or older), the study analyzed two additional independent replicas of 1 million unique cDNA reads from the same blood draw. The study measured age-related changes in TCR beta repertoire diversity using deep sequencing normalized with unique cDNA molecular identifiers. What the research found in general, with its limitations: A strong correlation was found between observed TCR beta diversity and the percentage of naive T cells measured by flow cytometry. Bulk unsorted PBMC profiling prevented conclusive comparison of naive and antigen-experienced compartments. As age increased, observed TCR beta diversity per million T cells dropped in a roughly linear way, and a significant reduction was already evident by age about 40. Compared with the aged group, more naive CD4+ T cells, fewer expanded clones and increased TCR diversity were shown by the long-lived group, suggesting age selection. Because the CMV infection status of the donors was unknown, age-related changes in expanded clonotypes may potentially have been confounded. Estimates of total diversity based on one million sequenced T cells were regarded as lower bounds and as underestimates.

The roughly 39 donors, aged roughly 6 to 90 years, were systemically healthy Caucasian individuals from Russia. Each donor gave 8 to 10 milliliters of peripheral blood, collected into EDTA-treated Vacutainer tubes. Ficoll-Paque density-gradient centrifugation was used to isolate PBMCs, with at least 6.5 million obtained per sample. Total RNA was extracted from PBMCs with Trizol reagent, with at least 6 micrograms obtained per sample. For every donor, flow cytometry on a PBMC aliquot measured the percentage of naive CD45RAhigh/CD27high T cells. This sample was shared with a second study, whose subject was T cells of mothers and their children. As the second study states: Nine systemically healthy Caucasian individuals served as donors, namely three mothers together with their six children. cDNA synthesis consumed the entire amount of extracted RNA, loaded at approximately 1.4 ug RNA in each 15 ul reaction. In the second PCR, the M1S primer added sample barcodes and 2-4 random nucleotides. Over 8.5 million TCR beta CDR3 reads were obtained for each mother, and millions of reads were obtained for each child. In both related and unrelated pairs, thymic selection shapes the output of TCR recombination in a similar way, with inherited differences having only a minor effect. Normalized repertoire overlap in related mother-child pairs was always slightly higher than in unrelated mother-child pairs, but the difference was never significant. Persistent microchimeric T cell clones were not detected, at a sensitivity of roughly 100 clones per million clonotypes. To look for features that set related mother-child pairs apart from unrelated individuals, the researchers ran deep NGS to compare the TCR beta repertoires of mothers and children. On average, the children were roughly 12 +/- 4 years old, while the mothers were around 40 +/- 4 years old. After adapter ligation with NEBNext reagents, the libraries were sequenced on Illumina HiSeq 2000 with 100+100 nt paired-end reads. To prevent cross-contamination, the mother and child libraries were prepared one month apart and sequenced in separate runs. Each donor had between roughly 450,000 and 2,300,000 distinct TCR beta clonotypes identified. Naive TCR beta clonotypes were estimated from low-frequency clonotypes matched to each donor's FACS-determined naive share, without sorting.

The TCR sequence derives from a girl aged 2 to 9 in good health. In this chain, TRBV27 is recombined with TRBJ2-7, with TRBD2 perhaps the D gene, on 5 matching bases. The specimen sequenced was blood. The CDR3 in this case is CASTPDFGGLYEQYF. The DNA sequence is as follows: TGTGCCAGCACCCCGGACTTTGGAGGTCTCTACGAGCAGTACTTC.